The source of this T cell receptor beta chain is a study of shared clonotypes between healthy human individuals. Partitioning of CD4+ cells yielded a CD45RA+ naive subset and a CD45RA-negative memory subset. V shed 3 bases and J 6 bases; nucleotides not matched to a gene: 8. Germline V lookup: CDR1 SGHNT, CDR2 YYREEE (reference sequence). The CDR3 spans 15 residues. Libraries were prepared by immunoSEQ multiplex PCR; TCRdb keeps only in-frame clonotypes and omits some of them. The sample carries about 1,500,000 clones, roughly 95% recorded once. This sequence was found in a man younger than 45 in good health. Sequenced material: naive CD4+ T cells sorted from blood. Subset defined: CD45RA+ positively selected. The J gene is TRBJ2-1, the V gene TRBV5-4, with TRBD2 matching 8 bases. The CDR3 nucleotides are TGTGCCAGCAGCTCCCGGACTAGCAGTCTCAATGAGCAGTTCTTC. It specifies CASSSRTSSLNEQFF.